This TCR beta chain came from a study of T cell responses to AZD1222 COVID-19 vaccine. Points from the study as a whole: Among the donors, most were white British and more were female, and clonal diversity was possibly underestimated. Targeting of unmutated variant regions was reportedly seen in nearly half of spike-specific TCRs. At 160-218 and 743-854, vaccine-associated CD4 TCRs were dominant, and they spanned spike.

Second-dose intervals near 4 or 12 weeks were combined. Repertoires were generated with immunoSEQ multiplex PCR, while TCRdb's copy carries only in-frame clones and drops some. The profile covers 60,000 to 85,000 clones, with roughly 84% appearing a single time and around 19% taken by the ten largest. This CDR3 contains 15 residues. V lost 0 bases, J lost 1 base, and 9 bases lay in between. The V gene's germline CDR1 is LGHDT and CDR2 YNNKEL (reference sequence). On this clone: Its antigen is unknown.

This rearrangement joins TRBV3-1 (or the pseudogene TRBV3-2) to TRBJ1-2; D remains unclear. The receptor's source is an adult who received the AZD1222 COVID-19 vaccine. The sequenced sample was peripheral blood, obtained 28 days after the second AZD1222 dose. The CDR3 DNA sequence: TGTGCCAGCAGCCAAGATAACCGATTTAACTATGGCTACACCTTC. Protein sequence: CASSQDNRFNYGYTF.